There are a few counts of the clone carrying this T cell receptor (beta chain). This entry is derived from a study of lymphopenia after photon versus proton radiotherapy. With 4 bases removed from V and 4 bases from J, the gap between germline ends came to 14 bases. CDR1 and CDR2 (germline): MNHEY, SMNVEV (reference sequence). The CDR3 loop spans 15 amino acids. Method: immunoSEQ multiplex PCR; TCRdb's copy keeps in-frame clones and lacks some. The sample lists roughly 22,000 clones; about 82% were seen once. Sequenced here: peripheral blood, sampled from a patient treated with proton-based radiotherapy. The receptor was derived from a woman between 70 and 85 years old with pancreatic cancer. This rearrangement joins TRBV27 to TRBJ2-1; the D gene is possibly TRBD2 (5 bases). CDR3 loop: CASSSRTPGYNEQFF. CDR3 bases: TGTGCCAGCAGTTCCCGGACTCCGGGGTACAATGAGCAGTTCTTC.